This TCR beta chain was identified in a study of long-term antiretroviral therapy in people with HIV. The overall study: About a decade before 2015, the earliest samples were taken when ART was typically delayed. Points from the study as a whole: Patients on ART gained diversity, which nonetheless stayed below transplant donor controls.

A remark on this clone: Its antigen remains unidentified.

CDR1 SGHNT and CDR2 YYREEE come from the germline V gene (reference sequence). V was trimmed by 3 bases and J by 4 bases, leaving 15 bases between them. The CDR3 extends over 15 amino acids. Researchers report immunoSEQ v3.0 was run at survey level. Sequencing had a target that covered about 40,000-50,000 T-cell genomes per sample. Profiled with immunoSEQ multiplex PCR; TCRdb holds only in-frame clones, not every one. The data hold approximately 35,000 clones, with about 96% observed a single time. The chain uses TRBV5-4 and TRBJ2-3; D may be TRBD2 (7 bases). The material was unsorted PBMCs, obtained 6.9 years after starting antiretroviral therapy. This receptor was taken from a man aged 25 to 45 with HIV. The CDR3 is CASSSAGAGSDTQYF. In DNA form, the CDR3 reads TGTGCCAGCAGCTCGGCGGGGGCAGGTTCAGATACGCAGTATTTT. Combining the CDR3 with reference TRBV5-4 and TRBJ2-3 gives the whole variable domain ETGVTQSPTHLIKTRGQQVTLRCSSQSGHNTVSWYQQALGQGPQFIFQYYREEENGRGNFPPRFSGLQFPNYSSELNVNALELDDSALYLCASSSAGAGSDTQYFGPGTRLTVL.